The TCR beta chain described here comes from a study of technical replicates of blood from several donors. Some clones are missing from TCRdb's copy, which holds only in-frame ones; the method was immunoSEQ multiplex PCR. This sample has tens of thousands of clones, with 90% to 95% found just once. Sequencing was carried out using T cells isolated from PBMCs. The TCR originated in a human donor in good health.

For the CDR3, the DNA is TGTGCCAGCTCCCAAAGCACAGATACGCAGTATTTT. Protein: CASSQSTDTQYF. J is TRBJ2-3 and V is TRBV18, with D unclear. Trimming took off 6 bases at V and 0 bases at J, with 4 bases between the two ends. This CDR3 is 12 amino acids long. Germline assignment: CDR1 KGHSH and CDR2 LQKENI.